Each of the 16 T cell receptor beta chains below was sequenced from the same sample in a study of blood T cell repertoires in COVID-19. Repertoires were generated with immunoSEQ multiplex PCR, while TCRdb's copy carries only in-frame clones and drops some. The sample holds about 200,000 clones, roughly 90% seen once. Input material: peripheral blood. Receptors were obtained from a woman aged 45-65 years with acute or convalescent COVID-19.

The DNA of the CDR3 is TGTGCCATCAGCGAGCGGGGGGGCCCCGCTCGATACAATGAGCAGTTCTTC. It specifies CAISERGGPARYNEQFF. V is TRBV10-3 and J is TRBJ2-1; 10 nucleotides line up with TRBD2. The ends lost 6 bases at V and 4 bases at J; junction bases unmatched: 12. CDR3 size: 17 residues. The germline gives CDR1 ENHRY, CDR2 SYGVKD.

This chain connects TRBV4-1 to TRBJ1-2; 8 positions agree with TRBD1. This CDR3 has 14 residues. V was pared by 3 bases and J by 3 bases, with 3 bases of the junction left unmatched. The germline V gene encodes CDR1 MGHRA and CDR2 YSYEKL. As DNA, the CDR3 is TGCGCCAGCAGCCAGCTGACAGGGGACTATGGCTACACCTTC. Translated, it gives CASSQLTGDYGYTF.

V and J are TRBV11-3 and TRBJ2-7; D perhaps matches TRBD1 (6 bases). The CDR3 runs 13 residues. V was clipped by 5 bases and J by 4 bases, with 12 bases between them. Germline V gene lookup returns CDR1 SGHNT and CDR2 YENEEA. CDR3 protein: CASSTLQGYEQYF. CDR3 DNA sequence: TGTGCCAGCAGCACCCTACAGGGTTACGAGCAGTACTTC.

The rearrangement joins TRBV4-1 to TRBJ1-1; possibly TRBD1 for D (5 bases). V was pared by 3 bases and J by 5 bases, with 13 bases between. The CDR3 runs to 14 residues. Germline CDR1 and CDR2: MGHRA and YSYEKL. The CDR3 here is CASSHVGGETEAFF. The CDR3 bases are TGCGCCAGCAGCCATGTCGGAGGGGAGACTGAAGCTTTCTTT.

The chain is built from TRBV5-5 and TRBJ2-4, with 11 bases lining up with TRBD2. This CDR3 comprises 16 residues. Germline assignment: CDR1 SGHKS and CDR2 YYEKEE (reference sequence). The V segment lost 4 bases and the J segment 7 bases; nucleotides outside the gene matches: 10. The CDR3 DNA is TGTGCCAGCAGCATAAGTCTAGCGGGAGGTATGAACATTCAGTACTTC. This codes for CASSISLAGGMNIQYF. The full variable domain, rest sourced from reference TRBV5-5 and TRBJ2-4, is DAGVTQSPTHLIKTRGQQVTLRCSPISGHKSVSWYQQVLGQGPQFIFQYYEKEERGRGNFPDRFSARQFPNYSSELNVNALLLGDSALYLCASSISLAGGMNIQYFGAGTRLSVL.

The J gene is TRBJ2-2, the V gene TRBV7-3; tentative D call: TRBD2 (7 bases). The CDR3 is 15 amino acids. V gave up 0 bases and J gave up 7 bases, with 12 bases separating them. Germline CDR1 SGHTA, CDR2 FQGTGA. The CDR3 sequence: CASSLTRRGHGELFF. CDR3 bases: TGTGCCAGCAGCTTAACGAGGCGGGGGCACGGGGAGCTGTTTTTT.

This chain links TRBV6-2 or TRBV6-3 with TRBJ2-2, with TRBD2 matching 7 bases. Germline loops: CDR1 MNHEY, CDR2 SVGEGT. The junction had 8 bases not matched to a gene; V was cut back by 5 bases and J by 5 bases. This CDR3 is built from 15 residues. For the CDR3, the DNA is TGTGCCAGCAGTCCCTATAGCGGGCCTACCGGGGAGCTGTTTTTT. Protein: CASSPYSGPTGELFF.

The V call is TRBV19, the J call TRBJ1-5, with unresolved D. The V and J ends lost 4 bases and 3 bases respectively, with 19 bases between them. Germline CDR1 is LNHDA and CDR2 is SQIVND (reference sequence). This CDR3 contains 17 residues. The chain's CDR3 is CASSTLPGVTSNQPQHF. The CDR3 DNA reads TGTGCCAGTAGTACCCTCCCGGGAGTGACCTCCAATCAGCCCCAGCATTTT.

The gene calls are TRBV30 and TRBJ1-1; 9 nucleotides agree with TRBD1. Trimming at V came to 0 bases and at J to 0 bases, leaving 2 bases not matched to a gene. The CDR3 has 15 residues. Germline CDR1 is GTSNPN and CDR2 is SVGIG (reference sequence). The CDR3 nucleotides read TGTGCCTGGAGTGTATGGACAGGGGTGAACACTGAAGCTTTCTTT. Translating gives CAWSVWTGVNTEAFF.

The gene calls are TRBV7-2 and TRBJ2-1, with no clear D. Trimming left V 1 base short and J 4 bases short, with 5 bases between. This CDR3 is built from 13 residues. Germline V gene lookup returns CDR1 SGHTA and CDR2 FQGNSA. The CDR3: CASSLGHYNEQFF. The CDR3 DNA follows: TGTGCCAGCAGCTTAGGACATTACAATGAGCAGTTCTTC.

This rearrangement joins TRBV18 to TRBJ2-5; 8 bases line up with TRBD1. This CDR3 spans 15 amino acids. Germline V lookup: CDR1 KGHSH, CDR2 LQKENI. J gave up 5 bases and V 2 bases, and 7 bases lay outside the gene matches. For the CDR3, the DNA is TGTGCCAGCTCACCAGACAGGGGTTCCGGGGAGACCCAGTACTTC. Amino acid sequence: CASSPDRGSGETQYF.

The chain recombines TRBV6-2 or TRBV6-3 with TRBJ1-2; a weak D match, TRBD1 (5 bases). CDR1 and CDR2 (germline): MNHEY, SVGEGT. The CDR3 sequence is 16 residues long. Trimming took off 6 bases at V and 3 bases at J, with 20 bases between the two ends. The DNA of the CDR3 is TGTGCCAGCAGCCACGGGGGGGATGAGATCGACTATGGCTACACCTTC. It translates to CASSHGGDEIDYGYTF.

The V and J genes are TRBV7-9 and TRBJ2-1, with TRBD2 matching over 8 bases. The V and J ends lost 3 bases and 1 base, in that order; junction bases with no gene match: 8. CDR1 is SEHNR and CDR2 is FQNEAQ in the germline V gene (reference sequence). This CDR3 contains 17 residues. This CDR3 is CASSFPSSGKSYNEQFF. CDR3 bases: TGTGCCAGCAGCTTTCCAAGTAGCGGGAAGTCCTACAATGAGCAGTTCTTC.

The CDR3: CSVGRGMPDNEQFF. For the CDR3, the DNA is TGCAGCGTCGGGAGAGGAATGCCAGACAATGAGCAGTTCTTC. The rearrangement links TRBV29-1 to TRBJ2-1; D might be TRBD2 (6 bases). Per germline, CDR1 SQVTM and CDR2 ANQGSEA. CDR3 length: 14 residues. Between the trimmed V and J ends, which lost 6 bases and 5 bases, there was a span of 17 bases.

The CDR3 loop reads CAWVPGTSVNTGELFF. CDR3 bases: TGTGCCTGGGTGCCCGGGACTAGCGTGAACACCGGGGAGCTGTTTTTT. The chain carries TRBV30 and TRBJ2-2; 10 bases are shared with TRBD2. The ends lost 5 bases at V and 1 base at J; junction bases unmatched: 7. The germline V gene encodes CDR1 GTSNPN and CDR2 SVGIG (reference sequence). This CDR3 is 16 amino acids long. Together with reference TRBV30 and TRBJ2-2, the CDR3 gives the full variable domain: SQTIHQWPATLVQPVGSPLSLECTVEGTSNPNLYWYRQAAGRGLQLLFYSVGIGQISSEVPQNLSASRPQDRQFILSSKKLLLSDSGFYLCAWVPGTSVNTGELFFGEGSRLTVL.

The chain is built from TRBV29-1 and TRBJ2-5; D might be TRBD1 (6 bases). V was cut by 4 bases and J by 0 bases, with 9 bases left in between. Per germline, CDR1 SQVTM and CDR2 ANQGSEA. CDR3 length: 13 residues. Here the CDR3 DNA reads TGCAGCGTTGCGGACAGCTACCAAGAGACCCAGTACTTC. Its protein product is CSVADSYQETQYF.